This TCR beta chain derives from a study of T cells expressing NK-cell markers. Study background: Eight donors were sequenced, of whom seven were HCMV-seropositive, while the remaining one was HCMV-seronegative.

TCR beta cDNA was generated via 5'RACE template switching incorporating UMIs. TCRdb reprocessed the 5' RACE reads, keeping one entry per CDR3 protein, no DNA. In total, the table holds 500,000 to 700,000 distinct CDR3 sequences. The study's findings and limits: Roughly 1.0-7.0% of CD8+ T cells in more than five donors belonged to dominant NKG2C+ clonotypes. Researchers report these clonotypes also headed the CD3+CD56-NKG2C+ fraction in a few donors.

Comments on this clonotype: Its antigen is as yet unknown.

The CDR3 length is 15 residues. Specimen: blood T cells: a sorted CD56 or NKG2C T cell subset, CD4+ or CD8+ T cells, or bulk PBMC T cells (not recorded which). The rearrangement joins TRBV12-3 or TRBV12-4 to TRBJ2-3. This TCR was sampled from a man aged 18 to 35 in good health. The chain's CDR3 is CASSSVRQGPDTQYF.